The rows below give T cell receptor beta chains drawn from one sample of a study of T cells in Graves' hyperthyroidism and ophthalmopathy. MiXCR was run by TCRdb on the multiplex PCR reads, yielding one entry per CDR3 protein. The sample gives about 290,000 distinct CDR3 sequences, roughly an eighth of which show up once; roughly 8.2% is in the top ten. The sequenced sample was blood. These receptors were obtained from a woman aged 40 to 50 with Graves' hyperthyroidism. The CDR3 runs from the conserved cysteine through the conserved F or W. The order of the fields is CDR3 protein, CDR3 DNA, V gene, D gene, J gene, clone size. The D gene is left open where the match is weak. Some rows mark clone size as missing; the rest say once, few, many or name a class of expanded clone.

CASSLSNGGYTF | TGCGCCAGCAGCTTGTCAAACGGTGGCTACACCTTC | TRBV5-1 | . | TRBJ1-2 | many
CASSDAQGQETQYF | TGTGCCAGTAGTGACGCACAGGGTCAAGAGACCCAGTACTTC | TRBV19 | . | TRBJ2-5 | few
CASSSSQGGYGYTF | TGTGCCAGCAGTTCCTCCCAGGGGGGGTATGGCTACACCTTC | TRBV6-1 | TRBD1 | TRBJ1-2 | many
CASSWLAGAIYEQYF | TGTGCCAGCAGTTGGCTAGCGGGAGCTATATACGAGCAGTACTTC | TRBV11-1 | TRBD2 | TRBJ2-7 | .
CASSPGGPTHSNQPQHF | TGTGCCAGCAGCCCCGGGGGCCCTACTCATAGCAATCAGCCCCAGCATTTT | TRBV2 | . | TRBJ1-5 | .
CASSTDLAGVDVDTQYF | TGTGCCAGCAGTACGGACCTAGCGGGAGTTGATGTAGATACGCAGTATTTT | TRBV28 | TRBD2 | TRBJ2-3 | few
CASSLNGFSGNTIYF | TGTGCCAGCAGCTTAAATGGGTTCTCTGGAAACACCATATATTTT | TRBV7-2 | . | TRBJ1-3 | many
CSARDRQLGEKLFF | TGCAGTGCTAGAGATCGGCAGCTCGGCGAAAAACTGTTTTTT | TRBV20-1 | . | TRBJ1-4 | many
CASSQDRSGSYEQYF | TGTGCCAGCAGCCAAGATCGGTCTGGTTCCTACGAGCAGTACTTC | TRBV4-2 | . | TRBJ2-7 | few
CASSLTSGRVFYEQFF | TGTGCCAGCAGCTTGACTAGCGGGAGAGTTTTCTATGAGCAGTTCTTC | TRBV5-8 | TRBD2 | TRBJ2-1 | many
CASFGDGYTF | TGTGCCTCCTTCGGGGATGGCTACACCTTC | TRBV6-1 | . | TRBJ1-2 | many
CSVETSYEQYF | TGCAGCGTTGAGACTTCCTACGAGCAGTACTTC | TRBV29-1 | . | TRBJ2-7 | many
CASTLNRGSEQYF | TGTGCCAGCACGCTAAACAGGGGGTCCGAGCAGTACTTC | TRBV6-2/TRBV6-3 | TRBD1 | TRBJ2-7 | many
CASSSGRQETQYF | TGTGCCAGTAGTTCGGGACGGCAAGAGACCCAGTACTTC | TRBV19 | . | TRBJ2-5 | .
CASSIDQGTSGYQETQYF | TGTGCCAGTAGTATAGATCAGGGGACTAGCGGCTACCAAGAGACCCAGTACTTC | TRBV19 | TRBD2 | TRBJ2-5 | few
CATSDRVSYEQYF | TGTGCCACCAGCGACAGGGTGTCCTACGAGCAGTACTTC | TRBV15 | TRBD1 | TRBJ2-7 | .
CASSPGTSGSAGTDTQYF | TGTGCCAGCAGTCCCGGGACTAGCGGGAGTGCGGGCACAGATACGCAGTATTTT | TRBV11-3 | TRBD2 | TRBJ2-3 | .
CASSMGAGYSNQPQHF | TGTGCCAGTAGTATGGGGGCAGGATATAGCAATCAGCCCCAGCATTTT | TRBV19 | . | TRBJ1-5 | few
CASSIRQGYGYTF | TGTGCCAGCAGTATACGACAGGGCTATGGCTACACCTTC | TRBV27 | TRBD1 | TRBJ1-2 | few